The clone carrying this T cell receptor beta chain was observed once. The antigen is undetermined. This sample was taken from a study of shared clonotypes between healthy human individuals. Study-wide points: Memory subsets generally showed lower estimated richness than naive subsets. Only a few donors were included, so the genetic and exposure-history diversity represented was limited.

Authors' processing steps: ImmunoSEQ yielded junction-only sequences lacking quality scores, so filtering differed. Generated by immunoSEQ multiplex PCR, the TCRdb table keeps only in-frame clones and is missing some. That table gives V, J and clone size, and the DNA gave D and trimming. The table shows some 2.1 million clones, with roughly 95% occurring only once. CD45RO-negative, CCR7-selected cells formed the naive CD8 fraction, which excluded terminally differentiated effector memory CD45RA+ cells. Everyone who donated was a Caucasian adult who lived in Nashville, Tennessee. V lost 0 bases, J lost 3 bases, and 9 bases lay in between. The CDR3 length is 15 residues. CDR1 and CDR2 from the germline V gene are LGHNA and YSLEER.

This sequence joins TRBV4-3 and TRBJ1-3; possible D gene TRBD1, 5 bases. Sequenced material: naive CD8+ T cells from PBMCs. The TCR originated in a man between 18 and 35 years old in good health. Some clones in this sample may be carry-over from other donors' samples. CDR3: CASSQEGDGGNTIYF. Written as DNA, the CDR3 is TGCGCCAGCAGCCAAGAGGGGGACGGTGGAAACACCATATATTTT.